Shown below are 18 T cell receptor beta chains from a single sample sequenced in a study of neurological immune-mediated disorders. Each CDR3 protein is one row after TCRdb ran MiXCR on the 5' RACE reads. The sample records tens of thousands of distinct CDR3 sequences, about 2.3% being singletons. The sequenced sample consisted of PBMCs. The receptor set was obtained from a man in his fifties or sixties with multiple sclerosis.

This clonotype was recorded many times. J is TRBJ2-3 and V is TRBV5-1; 7 bases map to TRBD1. The length of the CDR3 is 18 residues. The germline CDR1 and CDR2 sequences are SGHRS and YFSETQ. J gave up 5 bases and V 4 bases, and 19 bases lay outside the gene matches. The CDR3 sequence: CASSMPGQAGGRRDTQYF. CDR3 DNA: TGCGCCAGCAGCATGCCTGGACAGGCCGGAGGTCGTCGAGATACGCAGTATTTT.

This clonotype has ten or more counts. The V gene is TRBV6-2 or TRBV6-3, the J gene TRBJ1-5; D remains ambiguous. This CDR3 spans 15 amino acids. Germline-derived CDR1 and CDR2 are MNHEY and SVGEGT. The V end was cut by 2 bases, the J end by 7 bases, with 15 bases between. CDR3 sequence (DNA): TGTGCCAGCAGTTACCGCACGGTACATGGACAGCCCCAGCATTTT. It specifies CASSYRTVHGQPQHF.

This clonotype was observed many times. V gene TRBV3-1 combines with J gene TRBJ2-2; TRBD1 matches at 9 bases. J gave up 3 bases and V 1 base, and 0 bases lay outside the gene matches. This CDR3 spans 15 amino acids. Germline-derived CDR1 and CDR2 are LGHDT and YNNKEL (reference sequence). This CDR3 reads CASSQGDRDTGELFF. The CDR3 nucleotides read TGTGCCAGCAGCCAAGGGGACAGGGACACCGGGGAGCTGTTTTTT. Filled out from reference TRBV3-1 and TRBJ2-2, the complete variable domain reads DTAVSQTPKYLVTQMGNDKSIKCEQNLGHDTMYWYKQDSKKFLKIMFSYNNKELIINETVPNRFSPKSPDKAHLNLHINSLELGDSAVYFCASSQGDRDTGELFFGEGSRLTVL.

This clonotype was observed at least ten times. This chain uses TRBV20-1 with TRBJ1-5; D is unclear. This CDR3 is built from 15 residues. V was shortened by 1 base and J by 6 bases, with 16 bases between the two germline ends. CDR1 and CDR2 from the germline V gene are DFQATT and SNEGSKA (reference sequence). This CDR3 is CSARAAGPSAQPQHF. CDR3 bases: TGCAGTGCTAGAGCTGCAGGCCCTAGCGCTCAGCCCCAGCATTTT.

This clonotype was seen ten or more times. CDR3 sequence (DNA): TGTGCCAGCAGCCAGGACGCGGGGGGGTACAATGAGCAGTTCTTC. As protein: CASSQDAGGYNEQFF. This chain joins TRBV3-1 and TRBJ2-1; 9 bases map to TRBD2. Germline values: CDR1 LGHDT, CDR2 YNNKEL (reference sequence). The CDR3 length is 15 residues. The V and J ends lost 3 bases and 4 bases, in that order; junction bases with no gene match: 4.

This clonotype was found many times. The rearrangement links TRBV20-1 to TRBJ2-7, with 7 nucleotides matching TRBD2. Germline loops: CDR1 DFQATT, CDR2 SNEGSKA (reference sequence). Germline trimming cut 3 bases from V and 3 bases from J; bases unmatched to any gene: 5. This CDR3 contains 13 residues. The DNA for the CDR3 is TGCAGTGCTAGTTTGGCTAGCGGCTACGAGCAGTACTTC. Translation gives CSASLASGYEQYF.

At least ten counts were recorded for this clonotype. The V and J genes are TRBV20-1 and TRBJ2-1; tentative D call: TRBD2 (6 bases). Germline CDR1 and CDR2: DFQATT and SNEGSKA (reference sequence). Trimming removed 5 bases from V and 7 bases from J, with 15 bases in between. CDR3 size: 13 residues. This chain's CDR3 is CSAFLTEGNEQFF. The DNA for the CDR3 is TGCAGTGCTTTTCTGACGGAGGGGAATGAGCAGTTCTTC.

The table lists this clonotype with many counts. This chain links TRBV28 with TRBJ2-5; D not certain. The CDR3 extends over 15 amino acids. From germline, CDR1 is MDHEN and CDR2 SYDVKM. V lost 4 bases, J lost 1 base, and 13 bases lay in between. The CDR3 DNA reads TGTGCCAGCAGTTCAACAGCCGGGTCCCAAGAGACCCAGTACTTC. Protein product: CASSSTAGSQETQYF.

There are many counts of this clonotype. The chain recombines TRBV3-1 with TRBJ1-4; tentative D call: TRBD1 (5 bases). Germline V lookup: CDR1 LGHDT, CDR2 YNNKEL (reference sequence). V lost 0 bases and J lost 5, with 10 bases in between. The CDR3 spans 15 residues. The CDR3 here is CASSQEGRPNEKLFF. DNA for the CDR3: TGTGCCAGCAGCCAAGAGGGGCGGCCCAATGAAAAACTGTTTTTT.

In this sample, this clonotype turned up many times. The CDR3 DNA reads TGTGCCAGCAGCTTTTTGAGGCGTGACACTGAAGCTTTCTTT. Translated, it gives CASSFLRRDTEAFF. The V call is TRBV11-2, the J call TRBJ1-1; D ambiguous. V was cut by 3 bases and J by 3 bases, with 11 bases left in between. The germline CDR1 and CDR2 sequences are SGHAT and FQNNGV. The CDR3 has 14 residues.

This clonotype was seen many times. The rearrangement links TRBV28 to TRBJ1-5; the match to TRBD1 covers 10 bases. V trimming: 5 bases; J trimming: 4 bases; junction bases outside the gene matches: 11. Germline loops: CDR1 MDHEN, CDR2 SYDVKM. This CDR3 is built from 17 residues. CDR3 coding DNA: TGTGCCAGCAGTGGCCCGAGACAGGGGGCTGGAAATCAGCCCCAGCATTTT. This encodes CASSGPRQGAGNQPQHF.

This clonotype was observed many times. The CDR3 DNA reads as TGTGCCAGCTCCGAGACTGAAAAACTGTTTTTT. Amino acid sequence: CASSETEKLFF. The chain combines TRBV18 with TRBJ1-4; the D is unclear. This CDR3 contains 11 residues. V lost 6 bases and J lost 7, with 6 bases in between. CDR1 and CDR2 (germline): KGHSH, LQKENI.

The sample holds many counts of this clonotype. V and J are TRBV7-9 and TRBJ2-5, with D hard to call. V shed 1 base and J shed 5 bases, with 11 bases lying between them. There are 14 residues in the CDR3. Germline CDR1 SEHNR, CDR2 FQNEAQ (reference sequence). The CDR3 loop reads CASSLVSSVETQYF. CDR3 sequence (DNA): TGTGCCAGCAGCTTAGTCTCAAGTGTGGAGACCCAGTACTTC.

This clonotype was seen ten or more times. The V call is TRBV5-1, the J call TRBJ2-6; D remains ambiguous. This CDR3 has 14 residues. Trimming took 6 bases from V and 0 from J, leaving 7 bases between them. Germline V gene data show CDR1 as SGHRS and CDR2 as YFSETQ. The CDR3 is CASKRSSGANVLTF. CDR3 DNA: TGCGCCAGCAAGCGTTCCTCTGGGGCCAACGTCCTGACTTTC.

This clonotype was seen more than once but under ten times. The gene calls are TRBV5-1 and TRBJ2-5, with 10 bases matching TRBD2. Trimming cost V 7 bases and J 2 bases; bases outside gene matches: 5. This CDR3 has 14 residues. CDR1 SGHRS and CDR2 YFSETQ come from the germline V gene. The CDR3 DNA reads TGCGCCAGCCGGAGCGGGGGGGTTCAAGAGACCCAGTACTTC. It specifies CASRSGGVQETQYF.

This clonotype was counted ten times or more. The J gene is TRBJ1-4, the V gene TRBV6-5, with TRBD1 as a possible D gene (6 bases). Per the germline V gene, CDR1 is MNHEY and CDR2 is SVGAGI. V lost 0 bases to trimming and J lost 9 bases, with 14 bases between them. This CDR3 is built from 15 residues. The CDR3 bases are TGTGCCAGCAGTTACTCCGCGACAGGAGGACAAAAACTGTTTTTT. Protein product: CASSYSATGGQKLFF.

This clonotype appeared many times. The chain has TRBV7-2 and TRBJ2-2; TRBD1 matches 9 bases. The CDR3 loop spans 16 amino acids. J lost 4 bases, V lost 1 base, and 4 bases had no gene match. In germline, CDR1 is SGHTA, CDR2 FQGNSA. CDR3 protein: CASSLGDRVRTGELFF. In nucleotides, the CDR3 is TGTGCCAGCAGCTTAGGGGACAGGGTGCGCACCGGGGAGCTGTTTTTT.

The sample holds many counts of this clonotype. The chain joins TRBV6-5 to TRBJ2-2, with TRBD1 as a possible D gene (6 bases). The CDR3 totals 14 residues. Trimming took 5 bases from V and 5 from J, leaving 12 bases between them. Germline values: CDR1 MNHEY, CDR2 SVGAGI. In nucleotides, the CDR3 is TGTGCCAGCAGTAACAGGGAAGGAACCGGGGAGCTGTTTTTT. This codes for CASSNREGTGELFF.